The 5 T cell receptor beta chains below all came from one sample that was sequenced in a study of Graves' ophthalmopathy and Graves' hyperthyroidism (dated by TCRdb to 2016 to 2019). Sequencing relied on an Illumina HiSeq 2000. For repertoire sequencing, the TCR beta CDR3 regions were amplified from RNA transcripts. The first round of RT-PCR was done with HTBI primers and the Qiagen OneStep RT-PCR kit, and was followed by a second round of multiplex PCR, then size selection and purification. TCRdb passed the public sequencing reads through fastp at Q25 and MiXCR, retaining productive beta sequences. Each CDR3 protein appears once, grouped with its most common genes and DNA. The sample table shows over 450,000 distinct CDR3 sequences, and about 15% are seen once. The ten largest clones take up around 9.8% of the sample. Sequences were obtained from blood. The receptors were gathered from a woman aged 25 to 39 with Graves' ophthalmopathy. Donor details come from another sample of the same person, matched by shared clones.

This clonotype has at least ten counts. The V call is TRBV6-2 or TRBV6-3, the J call TRBJ1-2, with no clear D. V lost 2 bases to trimming and J lost 4 bases, with 8 bases between them. The CDR3 runs to 13 residues. Per the germline V gene, CDR1 is MNHEY and CDR2 is SVGEGT. The CDR3 reads CASSYGDGYGYTF. The CDR3 DNA sequence: TGTGCCAGCAGTTACGGAGACGGCTATGGCTACACCTTC.

This clonotype was counted ten times or more. V usage is TRBV6-1 and J usage is TRBJ1-1; possibly TRBD1 for D (5 bases). This CDR3 region has 14 residues. V lost 8 bases and J lost 0, with 13 bases in between. CDR1 MNHNS and CDR2 SASEGT come from the germline V gene. The CDR3, as DNA: TGTGCCAGCTGGAGGAGACAGATGAACACTGAAGCTTTCTTT. Protein: CASWRRQMNTEAFF.

There are many counts of this clonotype. The gene calls are TRBV5-5 and TRBJ2-5; D perhaps matches TRBD1 (7 bases). With 7 bases removed from V and 4 bases from J, the gap between germline ends came to 17 bases. From germline, CDR1 is SGHKS and CDR2 YYEKEE (reference sequence). The length of the CDR3 is 14 residues. The CDR3 DNA reads TGTGCCAGCGGTGGAGGGGGCCGAGGAGAGACCCAGTACTTC. Its translation is CASGGGGRGETQYF.

This clonotype was seen at least ten times. The V gene is TRBV28, the J gene TRBJ1-1; D remains unclear. The CDR3 covers 15 residues. The germline V gene has CDR1 MDHEN and CDR2 SYDVKM. The CDR3 loop is CVSHPDRGLNTEAFF. The CDR3 DNA reads as TGTGTCAGTCATCCCGATCGGGGATTAAACACTGAAGCTTTCTTT. Using reference TRBV28 and TRBJ1-1 for the parts outside the CDR3, the full variable domain is DVKVTQSSRYLVKRTGEKVFLECVQDMDHENMFWYRQDPGLGLRLIYFSYDVKMKEKGDIPEGYSVSREKKERFSLILESASTNQTSMYLCVSHPDRGLNTEAFFGQGTRLTVV.

This clonotype was counted ten times or more. The V call is TRBV5-1, the J call TRBJ1-1; TRBD1 agrees at 8 bases. CDR1 is SGHRS and CDR2 is YFSETQ in the germline V gene. This CDR3 spans 15 amino acids. J was trimmed by 1 base and V by 5 bases; bases with no gene match: 7. CDR3 in amino acids: CASSPRGLRNTEAFF. The CDR3 DNA follows: TGCGCCAGCAGTCCCAGGGGGCTAAGGAACACTGAAGCTTTCTTT.